This record covers a single T cell receptor (beta chain). V was pared by 4 bases and J by 0 bases, with 19 bases between. The CDR3 loop spans 17 amino acids. The germline V gene encodes CDR1 LGHDT and CDR2 YNNKEL (reference sequence). The data are from a study of T cell repertoires in cytomegalovirus infection. TCRdb ran MiXCR on the reads and lists one entry per CDR3 protein. The sample lists more than 500,000 distinct CDR3 sequences, 15% to 20% occurring once. This receptor was taken from a human donor in good health (CMV status not recorded). Some clones in this sample may be carry-over from other donors' samples. Sequenced: CD8+ T cells from PBMCs. V and J are TRBV3-1 and TRBJ2-7; maybe TRBD2 (7 bases). CDR3 amino acids: CASSPGVAGSSSYEQYF. The CDR3 region has the DNA TGTGCCAGCAGCCCAGGGGTAGCGGGCTCTAGCTCCTACGAGCAGTACTTC.